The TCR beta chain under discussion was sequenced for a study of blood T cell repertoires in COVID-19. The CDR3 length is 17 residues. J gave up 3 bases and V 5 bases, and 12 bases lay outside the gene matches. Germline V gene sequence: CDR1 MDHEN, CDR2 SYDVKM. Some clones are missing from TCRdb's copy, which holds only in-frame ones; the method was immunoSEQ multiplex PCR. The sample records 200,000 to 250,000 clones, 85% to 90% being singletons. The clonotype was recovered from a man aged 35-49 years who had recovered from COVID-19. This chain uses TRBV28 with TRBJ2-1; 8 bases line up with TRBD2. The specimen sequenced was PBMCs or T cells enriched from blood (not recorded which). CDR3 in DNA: TGTGCCAGCAGTCAAGGGGCGGCGGGAGGCAGCTACAATGAGCAGTTCTTC. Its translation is CASSQGAAGGSYNEQFF.